This section outlines one T cell receptor (beta chain) sequence together with its context. The V end was cut by 0 bases, the J end by 0 bases, with 9 bases between. CDR3 length: 17 residues. In germline, CDR1 is PRHDT, CDR2 FYEKMQ (reference sequence). Measured with immunoSEQ multiplex PCR; TCRdb has only the in-frame clones, and not every one. The table shows roughly 230,000 clones, with approximately 83% occurring only once. The sample comes from a study of blood T cell repertoires in COVID-19. At the level of the study: Samples of COVID-19 (acute and convalescent) were obtained from the United States, Italy and Spain.

Participant ages covered about 18 to 100 years across around 25 US areas. Material: PBMCs or T cells enriched from blood (not recorded which). The chain employs TRBV13 and TRBJ2-6; D uncertain. This clonotype was obtained from a woman in her sixties or seventies who had recovered from COVID-19. CDR3 sequence: CASSLGLRISGANVLTF. DNA for the CDR3: TGTGCCAGCAGCTTAGGCTTGCGGATCTCTGGGGCCAACGTCCTGACTTTC.